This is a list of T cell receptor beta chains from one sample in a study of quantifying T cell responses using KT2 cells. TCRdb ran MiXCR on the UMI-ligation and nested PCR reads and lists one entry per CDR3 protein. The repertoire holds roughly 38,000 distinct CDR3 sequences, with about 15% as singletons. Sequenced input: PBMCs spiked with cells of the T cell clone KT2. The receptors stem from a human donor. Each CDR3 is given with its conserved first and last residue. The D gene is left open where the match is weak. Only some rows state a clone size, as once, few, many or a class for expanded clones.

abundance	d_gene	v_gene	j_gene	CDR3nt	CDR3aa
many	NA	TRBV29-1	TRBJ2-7	TGCAGCGTGTGGTTCGACGGATACGAGCAGTACTTC	CSVWFDGYEQYF
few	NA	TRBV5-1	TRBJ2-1	TGCGCCAGCACCCGGGAGGGACAGGGCTACAATGAGCAGTTCTTC	CASTREGQGYNEQFF
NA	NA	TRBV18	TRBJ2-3	TGTGCCAGCTCACCCGGAGTGACAGATACGCAGTATTTT	CASSPGVTDTQYF
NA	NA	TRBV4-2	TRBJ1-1	TGTGCCAGCAGCCCAAGAGAGGGGTTCGGGCACTTTGAAGCTTTCTTT	CASSPREGFGHFEAFF
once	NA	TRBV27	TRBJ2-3	TGTGCCAGCACTCGCTACTCGGGACTCAATAACGAAGATACGCAGTATTTT	CASTRYSGLNNEDTQYF
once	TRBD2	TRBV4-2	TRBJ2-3	TGTGCCAGCAGCCAAGACCTTAGCGGGGGGGAAGATACGCAGTATTTT	CASSQDLSGGEDTQYF
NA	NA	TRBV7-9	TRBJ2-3	TGTGCCAGCAGCTTTACCCACCACCGGGAAAGCACAGATACGCAGTATTTT	CASSFTHHRESTDTQYF
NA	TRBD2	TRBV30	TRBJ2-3	TGTGCCTGGAGTCCACTAGCGGGAGGATCAGATACGCAGTATTTT	CAWSPLAGGSDTQYF
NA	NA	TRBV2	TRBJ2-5	TGTGCCAGCAGTTTCCAGGGCCCCGGGGAGACCCAGTACTTC	CASSFQGPGETQYF
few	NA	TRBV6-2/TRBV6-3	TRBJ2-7	TGTGCCACCAGTTATGACCGGTTCTACGAGCAGTACTTC	CATSYDRFYEQYF
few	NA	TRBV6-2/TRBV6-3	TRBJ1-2	TGTGCCAGCAGTTACCGAGCGGCGAGCTCAAGATTCTATGGCTACACCTTC	CASSYRAASSRFYGYTF
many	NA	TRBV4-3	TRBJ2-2	TGCGCCAGCAGCCAAGGGTGGGCCGGGGAGCTGTTTTTT	CASSQGWAGELFF
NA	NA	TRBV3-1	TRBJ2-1	TGTGCCAGCAGCGCAGGGGGGAGTAGAAATGAGCAGTTCTTC	CASSAGGSRNEQFF
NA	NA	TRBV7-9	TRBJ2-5	TGTGCCAGCAGCCATAAACTGGAAGACCAAGAGACCCAGTACTTC	CASSHKLEDQETQYF
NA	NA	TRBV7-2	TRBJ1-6	TGTGCCAGCAGCTTTAAAGGGTTTAGTTCACCCCTCCACTTT	CASSFKGFSSPLHF
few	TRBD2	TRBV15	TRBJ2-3	TGTGCCACCAGCAGAGAGGGGCTAGCGGGAGTCTCGCAGTATTTT	CATSREGLAGVSQYF
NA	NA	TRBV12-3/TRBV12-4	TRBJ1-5	TGTGCCAGCAGCTCAACAACAGGCGCCCGGCCCCAGCATTTT	CASSSTTGARPQHF
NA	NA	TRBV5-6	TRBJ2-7	TGTGCCAGCAGCTTGGACAATGCCCTCTACGAGCAGTACTTC	CASSLDNALYEQYF
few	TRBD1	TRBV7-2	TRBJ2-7	TGTGCCAGCAGCTTAGTAGACAGGGGGACCGAGCAGTACTTC	CASSLVDRGTEQYF
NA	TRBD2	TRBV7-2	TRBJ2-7	TGTGCCAGCAGCTTAGGAATGGGCGGGAGTGCCTACGAGCAGTACTTC	CASSLGMGGSAYEQYF
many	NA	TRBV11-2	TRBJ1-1	TGTGCCAGCAGACAATATCTAGGGCTGGGACCCGACACTGAAGCTTTCTTT	CASRQYLGLGPDTEAFF
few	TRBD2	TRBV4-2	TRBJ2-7	TGTGCCAGCAGCCAAGGACTAGCGGGAGGTGACGAGCAGTACTTC	CASSQGLAGGDEQYF
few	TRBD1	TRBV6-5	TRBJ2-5	TGTGCCAGCAGGGGGGGACAGGGGATGGAGACCCAGTACTTC	CASRGGQGMETQYF
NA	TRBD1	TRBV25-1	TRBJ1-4	TGTGCCAGCAGGGACAGGTCTGCAACTAATGAAAAACTGTTTTTT	CASRDRSATNEKLFF
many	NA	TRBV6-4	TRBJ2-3	TGTGCCAGCAGTGACACCTCAGGGGTAGCCACAGATACGCAGTATTTT	CASSDTSGVATDTQYF
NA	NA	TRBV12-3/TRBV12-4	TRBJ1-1	TGTGCCAGCAGTTTCCGCAGAGACACTGAAGCTTTCTTT	CASSFRRDTEAFF
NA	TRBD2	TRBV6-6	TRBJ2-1	TGTGCCAGTGTGGGACTAGCGGCTGGGAATGAGCAGTTCTTC	CASVGLAAGNEQFF
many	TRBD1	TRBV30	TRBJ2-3	TGTGCCTGGGATCAGGGGGCCAGGACAGATACGCAGTATTTT	CAWDQGARTDTQYF
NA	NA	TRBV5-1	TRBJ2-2	TGCGCCAGCAGAGAGGGGACGAACACCGGGGAGCTGTTTTTT	CASREGTNTGELFF
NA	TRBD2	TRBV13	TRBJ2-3	TGTGCCAGCAGCTTAACTAGCGGGGGGGAACGCACAGATACGCAGTATTTT	CASSLTSGGERTDTQYF
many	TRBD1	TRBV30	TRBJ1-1	TGTGCCTGGAACCGTGACAGGGTGAACACTGAAGCTTTCTTT	CAWNRDRVNTEAFF
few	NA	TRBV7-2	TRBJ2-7	TGTGCCAGCAGCTTAGTAGGTGCAGGATCCTCCTACGAGCAGTACTTC	CASSLVGAGSSYEQYF
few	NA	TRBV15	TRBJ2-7	TGTGCCACCAGCAGAGATTTGATTTACGAGCAGTACTTC	CATSRDLIYEQYF
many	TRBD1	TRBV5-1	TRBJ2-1	TGCGCCAGCAGCTGGGCAGGGGGCGACCCCTACAATGAGCAGTTCTTC	CASSWAGGDPYNEQFF
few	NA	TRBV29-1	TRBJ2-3	TGCAGCGTTGGGGGTGGAAGCACAGATACGCAGTATTTT	CSVGGGSTDTQYF
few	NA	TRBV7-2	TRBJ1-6	TGTGCCAGCAGCTTAGTTCTGGGAGGCCAGTATAATTCACCCCTCCACTTT	CASSLVLGGQYNSPLHF
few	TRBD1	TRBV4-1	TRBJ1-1	TGCGCCAGCAGTCGAGGGGGCCCCGATCGTTCAGCTTTCTTT	CASSRGGPDRSAFF
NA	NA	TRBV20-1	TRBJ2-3	TGCAGTGCTACCCCCCTACGTGGTAGCACAGATACGCAGTATTTT	CSATPLRGSTDTQYF
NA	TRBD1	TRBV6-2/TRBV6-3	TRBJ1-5	TGTGCCAGCAGCGCAGGGGGCCCCTATCAGCCCCAGCATTTT	CASSAGGPYQPQHF
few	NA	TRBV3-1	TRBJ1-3	TGTGCCAGCAGCCAAGCCGGGTGGTCTGGAAACACCATATATTTT	CASSQAGWSGNTIYF
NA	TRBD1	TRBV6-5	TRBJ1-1	TGTGCCAGCATTTACTCGAAGCTATCAGGGGGCGCGGAAGCTTTCTTT	CASIYSKLSGGAEAFF
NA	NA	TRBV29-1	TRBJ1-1	TGCAGCGCACCCAAGGGGGTTGGCACTGAAGCTTTCTTT	CSAPKGVGTEAFF
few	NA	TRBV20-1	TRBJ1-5	TGCAGTGCTGTCGAAGGGGGAAAAAATCAGCCCCAGCATTTT	CSAVEGGKNQPQHF
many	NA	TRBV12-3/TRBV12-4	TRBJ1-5	TGTGCCACCCCGGACCGGATCCTCAATCAGCCCCAGCATTTT	CATPDRILNQPQHF
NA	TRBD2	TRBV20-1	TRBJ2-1	TGCAGTGCTAGTAACTTCAGGGAGGGCATCAGTGAGCAGTTCTTC	CSASNFREGISEQFF
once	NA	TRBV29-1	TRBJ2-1	TGCAGCGGGGAGCGGTACAATGAGCAGTTCTTC	CSGERYNEQFF